The clone carrying this T cell receptor (beta chain) came up a few times. Its matching antigen is unknown. The germline gives CDR1 SNHLY, CDR2 FYNNEI. The junction had 4 bases not matched to a gene; V was cut back by 7 bases and J by 3 bases. The CDR3 has 13 residues. The sample originates from a study of T cell repertoires in cytomegalovirus infection. Study-wide context: Public TCR beta signatures provided an indication of both CMV infection and a matching HLA type.

One entry per CDR3 protein results from TCRdb running MiXCR on the reads. In the table there are about 770,000 distinct CDR3 sequences, 25% to 35% of which are singletons. This TCR derives from a human donor in good health (CMV status not recorded). Some clones in this sample may be carry-over from other donors' samples. The input for sequencing was cultured CD8+ T cells from PBMCs, taken from culture after CMV antigen stimulation. The V and J genes are TRBV2 and TRBJ2-7; 9 bases are shared with TRBD1. The CDR3 is CASIGTGYYEQYV. The CDR3 DNA follows: TGTGCCAGCATAGGGACAGGGTACTACGAGCAGTACGTC.